This T cell receptor (beta chain) was captured in a study of regulatory T cells in long-lasting Graves disease. Whole-study results and caveats: Gene preferences differed: TRBV28, TRBJ1-2, TRBJ2-5 in persistent cases.

Through Arm-PCR of CDR3 regions and iRepertoire HTBI primers, TCR beta libraries were built. TCRdb recomputed calls from the multiplex PCR reads with MiXCR, one row per CDR3 protein. The table records around 500,000 distinct CDR3 sequences, 20% to 25% of them present only once. This clonotype was picked up many times. Its antigen is unknown. The CDR3 runs 16 residues. Germline CDR1 is MNHNS and CDR2 is SASEGT. V lost 6 bases and J lost 0; bases outside the gene matches: 3. Time point noted: persistent/refractory GD, antithyroid drugs over 5 years with positive TRAb. PBMC RNA was the source of the TCR library. Patients hailed from an endocrinology department in Xi'an, China. Peripheral blood, around 9.9 milliliters per patient, was collected in EDTA tubes.

Here the sequenced sample was peripheral blood mononuclear cells (PBMCs), taken when the disease was refractory, from a patient treated with antithyroid drugs. The clonotype originates from a female donor with Graves disease. This chain connects TRBV6-1 to TRBJ2-2; TRBD2 agrees at 11 bases. The CDR3 region is CASSLSGRANTGELFF. In nucleotides, the CDR3 is TGTGCCAGCAGCCTTAGCGGGAGGGCGAACACCGGGGAGCTGTTTTTT.